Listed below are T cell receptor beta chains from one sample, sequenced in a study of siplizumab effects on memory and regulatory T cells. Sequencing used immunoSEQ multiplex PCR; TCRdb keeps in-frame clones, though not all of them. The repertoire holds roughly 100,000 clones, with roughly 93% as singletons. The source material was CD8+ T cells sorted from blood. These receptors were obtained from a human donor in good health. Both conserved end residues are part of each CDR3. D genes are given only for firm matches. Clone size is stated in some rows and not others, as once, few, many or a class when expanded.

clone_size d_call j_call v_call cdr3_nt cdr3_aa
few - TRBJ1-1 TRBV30 TGTGCCTGGCGACTAGGGAGCATGAACACTGAAGCTTTCTTT CAWRLGSMNTEAFF
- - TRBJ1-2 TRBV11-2 TGTGCCAGCAGCTTAGATAGGGCAGATGGCTACACCTTC CASSLDRADGYTF
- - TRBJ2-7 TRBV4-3 TGCGCCAGCAGCCAAGATTGGAGGCAGGCCCAGGGGGAGCAGTACTTC CASSQDWRQAQGEQYF
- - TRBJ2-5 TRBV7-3 TGTGCCAGCAGCTTAGATCCAGGGGAGACCCAGTACTTC CASSLDPGETQYF
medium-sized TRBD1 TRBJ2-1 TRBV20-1 TGCAGTGCCAGGACAGGGGATGAGCAGTTCTTC CSARTGDEQFF
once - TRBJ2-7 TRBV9 TGTGCCAGCAGCGTAGGATACTCCTTTCGTTACGAGCAGTACTTC CASSVGYSFRYEQYF
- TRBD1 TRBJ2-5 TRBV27 TGTGCCAGCAGTTTATTTGGGACAGTCCAAGAGACCCAGTACTTC CASSLFGTVQETQYF
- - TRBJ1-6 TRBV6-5 TGTGCCAGCAGTTACCTGCGAAGGGATTCACCCCTCCACTTT CASSYLRRDSPLHF
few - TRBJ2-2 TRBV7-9 TGTGCCAGCCGTTTCTCAGGTGGGACCGGGGAGCTGTTTTTT CASRFSGGTGELFF
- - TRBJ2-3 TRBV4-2 TGTGCCAGCAGTTCGGCACTGGTGCTTTCTGGTAGCACAGATACGCAGTATTTT CASSSALVLSGSTDTQYF
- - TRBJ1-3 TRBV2 TGTGCCAGCAGTGATGGGGGAACCCTGCTCTCGGGAAACACCATATATTTT CASSDGGTLLSGNTIYF
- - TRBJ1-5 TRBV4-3 TGCGCCAGCAGCCAAAGCTGGCAGGTTAGCAATCAGCCCCAGCATTTT CASSQSWQVSNQPQHF
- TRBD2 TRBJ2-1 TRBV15 TGTGCCACCAGCGACAAGCGGGAGTCGTACAATGAGCAGTTCTTC CATSDKRESYNEQFF
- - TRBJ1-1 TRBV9 TGTGCCAGCAGCGTGGATCCGGCCATGAACACTGAAGCTTTCTTT CASSVDPAMNTEAFF
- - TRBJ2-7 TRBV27 TGTGCCAGCAGTTTCGGGGAAGCCTACGAGCAGTACTTC CASSFGEAYEQYF
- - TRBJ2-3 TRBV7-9 TGTGCCAGCAGCTTAGTGACTAGTGGCACAGATACGCAGTATTTT CASSLVTSGTDTQYF
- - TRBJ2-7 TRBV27 TGTGCCAGCACCCCGGGGGTGGGTTACGAGCAGTACTTC CASTPGVGYEQYF
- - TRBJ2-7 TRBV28 TGTGCCAGCAGTTTATCTCGGGGGGCCTCCTACGAGCAGTACTTC CASSLSRGASYEQYF
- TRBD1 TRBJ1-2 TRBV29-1 TGCAGCGTCGACAGGGGGACACCCTATGGCTACACCTTC CSVDRGTPYGYTF
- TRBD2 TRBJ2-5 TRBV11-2 TGTGCCAGCAGCGATTGGACTAGCGGTGGAGAAGAGACCCAGTACTTC CASSDWTSGGEETQYF
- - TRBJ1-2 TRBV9 TGTGCCAGCAGCCCCCCGGGGACTGGCTACACCTTC CASSPPGTGYTF
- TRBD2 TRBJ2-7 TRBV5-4 TGTGCCAGCAGCCAGGGACTAGCGGGGAACTACGAGCAGTACTTC CASSQGLAGNYEQYF
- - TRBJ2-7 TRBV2 TGTGCCAGCGGCTCCGGTTCCTACGAGCAGTACTTC CASGSGSYEQYF
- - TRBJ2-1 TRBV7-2 TGTGCCAGCAGCCCGAACAGGTTACCTGAGCAGTTCTTC CASSPNRLPEQFF
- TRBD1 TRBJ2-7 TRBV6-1 TGTGCCAGCAGTGTCACCGGGACAGGGTACTACGAGCAGTACTTC CASSVTGTGYYEQYF
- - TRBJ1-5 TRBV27 TGTGCCAGCAGTCCCACCGGGGAGGGGCATCAGCCCCAGCATTTT CASSPTGEGHQPQHF
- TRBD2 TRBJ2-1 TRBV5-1 TGCGCCAGCAGGCTCGCGGGGGGGCCGCCTGAGCAGTTCTTC CASRLAGGPPEQFF
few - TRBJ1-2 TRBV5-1 TGCGCCAGCAGCTTGGAGGGTAAAGGCTACACCTTC CASSLEGKGYTF
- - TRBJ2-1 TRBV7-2 TGTGCCAGCAGCTCGGTGATCGGGGTTGGTAGTGAGCAGTTCTTC CASSSVIGVGSEQFF
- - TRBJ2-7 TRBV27 TGTGCCAGCAGTTTACAGGACCTCTCCTACGAGCAGTACTTC CASSLQDLSYEQYF
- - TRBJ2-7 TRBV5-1 TGCGCCAGCAGCTACTTCAGGGAATCCTACGAGCAGTACTTC CASSYFRESYEQYF
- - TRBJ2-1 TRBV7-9 TGTGCCAGCAGCTTAGTCAGAAACGGTGAGCAGTTCTTC CASSLVRNGEQFF
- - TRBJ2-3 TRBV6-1 TGTGCCAGCTCCAAATTGAAGGGTAGGGCAGATACGCAGTATTTT CASSKLKGRADTQYF
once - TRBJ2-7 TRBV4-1 TGCGCCAGCAGCCAAGAGAGCGTCAGCTCCTACGAGCAGTACTTC CASSQESVSSYEQYF
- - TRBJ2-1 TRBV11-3 TGTGCCAGCAGCTTAGCCACCACTGAGCAGTTCTTC CASSLATTEQFF
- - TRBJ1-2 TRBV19 TGTGCCAGTAGTCCCGGGGTTCTGGGCTATGGCTACACCTTC CASSPGVLGYGYTF
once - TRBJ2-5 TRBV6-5 TGTGCCAGCAGTTACGTCCGGTACCAAGAGACCCAGTACTTC CASSYVRYQETQYF
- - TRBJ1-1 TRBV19 TGTGCCAGTACCTATGCAATGACAGGCCCTAGGGGGGCTTTCTTT CASTYAMTGPRGAFF
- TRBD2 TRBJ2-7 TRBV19 TGTGCCAGTAGTATAGATCCGGGACTAAACGAGCAGTACTTC CASSIDPGLNEQYF
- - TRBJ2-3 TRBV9 TGTGCCAGCAGCGTAGAGGCTAGTTCGACCGATACGCAGTATTTT CASSVEASSTDTQYF
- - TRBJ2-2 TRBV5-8 TGTGCCAGCAGCTTGGTGCGGGAAACCGGGGAGCTGTTTTTT CASSLVRETGELFF
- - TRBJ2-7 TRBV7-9 TGTGCCAGCAGCCCCCCAGTGGCGACCGAGCAGTACTTC CASSPPVATEQYF